The 18 T cell receptor beta chains below all came from one sample that was sequenced in a study of shared clonotypes between healthy human individuals. CD45RO negativity and positive selection for CCR7 defined naive CD8 cells, a population that excluded terminally differentiated effector memory CD45RA+ cells. Sequenced by immunoSEQ multiplex PCR; TCRdb stores in-frame clones only, minus some. Among around 2,100,000 clones listed, about 95% were seen once. The sample comprised naive CD8+ T cells sorted from blood. The source of these receptors is a man younger than 35 in good health.

This clone was counted once. The chain carries TRBV27 and TRBJ2-7; no clear D gene. Trimming stripped 6 bases from V and 4 bases from J, with 16 bases between. Germline V lookup: CDR1 MNHEY, CDR2 SMNVEV (reference sequence). The CDR3 extends over 14 amino acids. The CDR3 loop reads CASRRAPFDYEQYF. CDR3 in DNA: TGTGCCAGCAGACGGGCGCCGTTTGATTACGAGCAGTACTTC.

V and J are TRBV5-1 and TRBJ1-2; D possibly corresponds to TRBD1 (5 bases). Germline lookup yields CDR1 SGHRS and CDR2 YFSETQ. This CDR3 contains 15 residues. Trimming cost V 0 bases and J 8 bases, with 17 bases left between them. The CDR3 region has the DNA TGCGCCAGCAGCTTGGTAAAACAGGACTATACCGGCTACACCTTC. It specifies CASSLVKQDYTGYTF.

The V call is TRBV19, the J call TRBJ1-1; TRBD1 matches at 12 bases. Germline CDR1 LNHDA, CDR2 SQIVND (reference sequence). The trim removed 5 bases at V and 5 bases at J, leaving 6 bases unmatched. The CDR3 is made up of 15 amino acids. The DNA of the CDR3 is TGTGCCAGTAGTTTGGGACAGGGGGCTTCTACTGAAGCTTTCTTT. This sequence encodes CASSLGQGASTEAFF.

V and J are TRBV5-1 and TRBJ1-5; no clear D. V lost 2 bases and J 2 bases, leaving 11 bases between the germline ends. Germline lookup yields CDR1 SGHRS and CDR2 YFSETQ. The CDR3 is 15 amino acids. CDR3 sequence reads: CASSFEKGGNQPQHF. DNA for the CDR3: TGCGCCAGCAGCTTCGAAAAGGGTGGCAATCAGCCCCAGCATTTT. The complete variable domain, with remaining parts taken from reference TRBV5-1 and TRBJ1-5, reads KAGVTQTPRYLIKTRGQQVTLSCSPISGHRSVSWYQQTPGQGLQFLFEYFSETQRNKGNFPGRFSGRQFSNSRSEMNVSTLELGDSALYLCASSFEKGGNQPQHFGDGTRLSIL.

The chain joins TRBV27 to TRBJ1-1, with 7 bases that match TRBD1. V lost 5 bases to trimming and J lost 7 bases; unmatched junction nucleotides: 7. The CDR3 is 13 amino acids. The germline gives CDR1 MNHEY, CDR2 SMNVEV (reference sequence). CDR3 sequence: CASSKGTVFEAFF. The CDR3 DNA reads TGTGCCAGCAGTAAGGGGACAGTTTTTGAAGCTTTCTTT.

The rearrangement links TRBV6-5 to TRBJ2-5; no clear D gene. V lost 9 bases and J lost 2, with 16 bases in between. Germline lookup yields CDR1 MNHEY and CDR2 SVGAGI. The CDR3 is 14 amino acids. CDR3 amino acids: CASSWGSIQETQYF. The CDR3 nucleotides read TGTGCCAGTTCCTGGGGATCCATTCAAGAGACCCAGTACTTC.

This chain joins TRBV9 and TRBJ2-2; D is possibly TRBD1 (6 bases). CDR3 length: 14 residues. Germline values: CDR1 SGDLS, CDR2 YYNGEE. V was trimmed by 7 bases and J by 1 base, leaving 11 bases between them. In DNA form, the CDR3 reads TGTGCCAGCCAGGGGACGGGGAACACCGGGGAGCTGTTTTTT. Translating it yields CASQGTGNTGELFF.

The genes are TRBV27 and TRBJ1-2, with 9 bases identical to TRBD1. The length of the CDR3 is 13 residues. After removal of 4 bases from V and 8 bases from J, the junction contained 5 bases not matched to a gene. Germline CDR1 and CDR2: MNHEY and SMNVEV (reference sequence). Here the CDR3 DNA reads TGTGCCAGCAGTTCCGGGACAGGGAACGGCTACACCTTC. Translation gives CASSSGTGNGYTF.

V usage is TRBV6-1 and J usage is TRBJ2-1, with 8 nucleotides matching TRBD1. The CDR3 contains 13 residues. V was clipped by 6 bases and J by 8 bases; unmatched bases: 6. The germline V gene encodes CDR1 MNHNS and CDR2 SASEGT. The CDR3 DNA sequence: TGTGCCAGCAGCCCGACAGGGGTCGATGAGCAGTTCTTC. Amino acid sequence: CASSPTGVDEQFF.

The chain employs TRBV11-2 and TRBJ2-1, with D tentatively TRBD1 (5 bases). V shed 2 bases and J shed 10 bases, with 9 bases lying between them. Germline values: CDR1 SGHAT, CDR2 FQNNGV. The CDR3 is 12 amino acids. The chain's CDR3 is CASSLSTGEQFF. CDR3 DNA sequence: TGTGCCAGCAGCTTAAGTACAGGCGAGCAGTTCTTC.

The chain combines TRBV4-2 with TRBJ2-7; the D gene is possibly TRBD2 (6 bases). V lost 0 bases and J lost 3, with 9 bases in between. This CDR3 is 14 amino acids long. Germline lookup yields CDR1 LGHNA and CDR2 YNFKEQ. The CDR3 bases are TGTGCCAGCAGCCAAGATTACGGGGGCTACGAGCAGTACTTC. It is translated as CASSQDYGGYEQYF.

The rearrangement joins TRBV29-1 to TRBJ2-1; 9 positions agree with TRBD2. Germline V gene sequence: CDR1 SQVTM, CDR2 ANQGSEA. There are 14 residues in the CDR3. V lost 4 bases, J lost 7 bases, and 8 bases stayed unmatched. The CDR3 nucleotides read TGCAGCGTTGCTCTAGCGGGGCCCGGGAATGAGCAGTTCTTC. Translation: CSVALAGPGNEQFF.

The chain employs TRBV14 and TRBJ2-7, with D perhaps given as TRBD1 or TRBD2 (5 bases each). Trimming stripped 9 bases from V and 3 bases from J, with 15 bases between. The CDR3 extends over 13 amino acids. CDR1 is SGHDN, CDR2 FVKESK, per germline. In nucleotides, the CDR3 is TGTGCCAGTGGGACCACGACGGGCTACGAGCAGTACTTC. This codes for CASGTTTGYEQYF.

V gene TRBV4-2 combines with J gene TRBJ2-2; D might be TRBD2 (5 bases). This CDR3 spans 15 amino acids. Germline CDR1 is LGHNA and CDR2 is YNFKEQ. The V gene lost 0 bases and the J gene lost 7 bases, with 12 bases spanning the gap. DNA of the CDR3: TGTGCCAGCAGCCAAGAAGATGGACTCGTCGGGGAGCTGTTTTTT. Residues: CASSQEDGLVGELFF.

This chain joins TRBV27 and TRBJ2-7; TRBD1 agrees at 9 bases. J was trimmed by 5 bases and V by 6 bases; bases with no gene match: 8. Germline values: CDR1 MNHEY, CDR2 SMNVEV (reference sequence). The CDR3 runs 14 residues. The CDR3 coding sequence is TGTGCCAGCAGGGCCGGGACAGGGTACCACGAGCAGTACTTC. Its translation is CASRAGTGYHEQYF.

This chain connects TRBV28 to TRBJ2-2, with 8 positions matching TRBD1. V was pared by 8 bases and J by 2 bases, with 4 bases of the junction left unmatched. This CDR3 spans 14 amino acids. Germline lookup yields CDR1 MDHEN and CDR2 SYDVKM. CDR3 coding DNA: TGTGCCAGCCGGACAGGGAGAAACACCGGGGAGCTGTTTTTT. Its translation is CASRTGRNTGELFF.

The chain carries TRBV5-4 and TRBJ2-7, with 7 bases fitting TRBD1. Germline CDR1 is SGHNT and CDR2 is YYREEE (reference sequence). The trim removed 0 bases at V and 0 bases at J, leaving 3 bases unmatched. The length of the CDR3 is 15 residues. The CDR3 DNA sequence: TGTGCCAGCAGCTTGGTGGGACAGAACTCCTACGAGCAGTACTTC. The encoded protein is CASSLVGQNSYEQYF.

V usage is TRBV5-6 and J usage is TRBJ2-7; a weak D match, TRBD2 (6 bases). V was cut by 4 bases and J by 4 bases, with 18 bases left in between. Per germline, CDR1 SGHDT and CDR2 YYEEEE. The CDR3 extends over 15 amino acids. In DNA, the CDR3 is TGTGCCAGCAGCCCCGCCGGGAGCGGTACTTACGAGCAGTACTTC. This codes for CASSPAGSGTYEQYF.